A single sample gave rise to the 27 T cell receptor beta chains below, sequenced in a study of control samples from healthy donors and cancer patients. Assay: immunoSEQ multiplex PCR; the TCRdb copy retains only in-frame clones and omits some. The repertoire holds about 140,000 clones, with 75% to 95% as singletons. Sequencing was performed on blood. The source of these receptors is a man aged 18 to 29 in good health.

The chain is built from TRBV2 and TRBJ2-2; D is undetermined. The ends were cut back, 6 bases at V and 2 bases at J, with 10 bases in the middle. The V gene's germline CDR1 is SNHLY and CDR2 FYNNEI. This CDR3 region has 14 residues. In DNA, the CDR3 is TGTGCCAGCAGGGACCGCTACAACACCGGGGAGCTGTTTTTT. Translated: CASRDRYNTGELFF.

This chain connects TRBV19 to TRBJ2-4; D assignment may be TRBD1 or TRBD2 (5 bases each). The CDR3 runs 13 residues. Between the trimmed V and J ends, which lost 7 bases and 1 base, there was a span of 8 bases. Per germline, CDR1 LNHDA and CDR2 SQIVND (reference sequence). CDR3: CASNGGAKNIQYF. CDR3 DNA sequence: TGTGCCAGTAATGGGGGTGCCAAAAACATTCAGTACTTC.

The rearrangement uses TRBV2 and TRBJ2-5; D not resolved. This CDR3 is built from 15 residues. V was pared by 7 bases and J by 1 base, with 16 bases between. Per the germline V gene, CDR1 is SNHLY and CDR2 is FYNNEI. CDR3 sequence: CASIKLTPPQETQYF. The CDR3 DNA is TGTGCCAGCATCAAGCTTACACCACCCCAAGAGACCCAGTACTTC.

The V and J genes are TRBV13 and TRBJ1-5, with D possibly being TRBD1 (5 bases). Deletions cut 3 bases from V and 6 bases from J, with 18 bases between. Germline V gene sequence: CDR1 PRHDT, CDR2 FYEKMQ (reference sequence). This CDR3 has 16 residues. The CDR3 loop is CASSLNLGGESQPQHF. The CDR3 DNA is TGTGCCAGCAGCTTGAATTTGGGGGGGGAAAGTCAGCCCCAGCATTTT.

V gene TRBV19 combines with J gene TRBJ2-2; weak D call: TRBD2 (5 bases). The CDR3 is 13 amino acids. The V end was cut by 9 bases, the J end by 7 bases, with 15 bases between. Germline-derived CDR1 and CDR2 are LNHDA and SQIVND (reference sequence). CDR3 sequence (DNA): TGTGCCAGCCGACACGACTATAGCGGGGAGCTGTTTTTT. Translated, it gives CASRHDYSGELFF.

The chain uses TRBV3-1 (or the pseudogene TRBV3-2) and TRBJ2-2; a possible D gene is TRBD1 (6 bases). Germline CDR1 LGHDT, CDR2 YNNKEL (reference sequence). V was trimmed by 6 bases and J by 0 bases, leaving 17 bases between them. The CDR3 totals 17 residues. The CDR3 region is CASSRTVPGSNTGELFF. The CDR3 nucleotides are TGTGCCAGCAGTCGGACAGTCCCCGGTTCGAACACCGGGGAGCTGTTTTTT.

This chain uses TRBV7-9 with TRBJ1-1, with unresolved D. Trimming took 2 bases from V and 3 from J, leaving 13 bases between them. Germline values: CDR1 SEHNR, CDR2 FQNEAQ (reference sequence). There are 15 residues in the CDR3. The DNA of the CDR3 is TGTGCCAGCAGCTTATCCCTCAGGACGGACACTGAAGCTTTCTTT. Translated: CASSLSLRTDTEAFF.

The V gene is TRBV19, the J gene TRBJ2-2, with D perhaps assigned TRBD1 or TRBD2 (5 bases each). The CDR3 runs to 16 residues. V lost 3 bases and J lost 4, with 15 bases in between. Germline CDR1 reads LNHDA; CDR2 reads SQIVND (reference sequence). The CDR3 sequence: CASSILSQGRTGELFF. CDR3 nucleotide sequence: TGTGCCAGTAGTATTCTTAGTCAGGGACGCACCGGGGAGCTGTTTTTT.

The chain links TRBV18 to TRBJ1-3; D not resolved. Trimming took 0 bases from V and 2 from J, leaving 5 bases between them. This CDR3 has 14 amino acids. Germline loops: CDR1 KGHSH, CDR2 LQKENI. The CDR3 DNA reads TGTGCCAGCTCACCACCGGAACCTGGAAACACCATATATTTT. Translated, it gives CASSPPEPGNTIYF.

This chain joins TRBV28 and TRBJ2-7; 8 nucleotides align to TRBD1. Losses at the gene ends were 7 bases for V and 3 bases for J; bases not matched to a gene: 8. CDR1 MDHEN and CDR2 SYDVKM come from the germline V gene. The CDR3 totals 14 residues. CDR3 sequence reads: CASTPRTGIYEQYF. For the CDR3, the DNA is TGTGCCAGCACCCCGCGGACAGGGATCTACGAGCAGTACTTC.

This rearrangement joins TRBV9 to TRBJ2-7; possibly TRBD1 for D (5 bases). Germline V gene data show CDR1 as SGDLS and CDR2 as YYNGEE. V was clipped by 0 bases and J by 0 bases, with 10 bases between them. This CDR3 has 15 amino acids. CDR3 sequence reads: CASSVGTPSSYEQYF. CDR3 bases: TGTGCCAGCAGCGTAGGGACACCGTCCTCCTACGAGCAGTACTTC. The whole variable domain, filled in from reference TRBV9 and TRBJ2-7, reads DSGVTQTPKHLITATGQRVTLRCSPRSGDLSVYWYQQSLDQGLQFLIQYYNGEERAKGNILERFSAQQFPDLHSELNLSSLELGDSALYFCASSVGTPSSYEQYFGPGTRLTVT.

This chain links TRBV13 with TRBJ1-2; 7 positions agree with TRBD1. From germline, CDR1 is PRHDT and CDR2 FYEKMQ (reference sequence). The trim removed 6 bases at V and 5 bases at J, leaving 15 bases unmatched. The CDR3 has 16 amino acids. CDR3: CASSITQPGQRYGYTF. Here the CDR3 DNA reads TGTGCCAGCAGTATCACACAACCGGGACAGCGATATGGCTACACCTTC.

The rearrangement joins TRBV6-5 to TRBJ2-6; D gene unclear. Trimming cost V 7 bases and J 0 bases, with 4 bases left between them. The CDR3 length is 13 residues. Germline assignment: CDR1 MNHEY and CDR2 SVGAGI. The CDR3: CASKLSGANVLTF. DNA for the CDR3: TGTGCCAGCAAACTCTCTGGGGCCAACGTCCTGACTTTC.

The J gene is TRBJ2-2, the V gene TRBV7-2, with D uncertain. This CDR3 comprises 17 residues. The germline V gene encodes CDR1 SGHTA and CDR2 FQGNSA. The germline V and J ends were trimmed by 1 base and 1 base, with 13 bases remaining between them. Here the CDR3 DNA reads TGTGCCAGCAGCTTAGGCGCTGGGTTCCTGAACACCGGGGAGCTGTTTTTT. This encodes CASSLGAGFLNTGELFF.

This chain links TRBV6-5 with TRBJ1-2; 7 positions match TRBD1. This CDR3 is built from 14 residues. Germline V gives CDR1 MNHEY, CDR2 SVGAGI. V shed 6 bases, J shed 2 bases, and the junction held 6 bases outside the gene matches. CDR3: CASSRDRGNYGYTF. CDR3 nucleotide sequence: TGTGCCAGCAGCCGGGACAGAGGCAACTATGGCTACACCTTC.

V is TRBV5-4 and J is TRBJ2-7, with D tentatively TRBD1 (5 bases). The CDR3 has 13 amino acids. V lost 0 bases and J lost 4, with 8 bases in between. Germline CDR1 and CDR2: SGHNT and YYREEE (reference sequence). The CDR3 sequence is CASSLAGNYEQYF. DNA for the CDR3: TGTGCCAGCAGCTTGGCAGGGAATTACGAGCAGTACTTC.

The chain links TRBV29-1 to TRBJ2-1, with D hard to call. The CDR3 runs 15 residues. V lost 3 bases to trimming and J lost 0 bases, with 12 bases between them. Germline V gene data show CDR1 as SQVTM and CDR2 as ANQGSEA. The chain's CDR3 is CSVENSATSYNEQFF. Here the CDR3 DNA reads TGCAGCGTTGAGAATTCGGCTACCTCCTACAATGAGCAGTTCTTC.

The chain uses TRBV12-3 or TRBV12-4 and TRBJ1-5; D gene uncertain. The CDR3 length is 13 residues. The V end was cut by 5 bases, the J end by 6 bases, with 11 bases between. The DNA for the CDR3 is TGTGCCAGCAGTACAACGCCAAGTCAGCCCCAGCATTTT. Its protein is CASSTTPSQPQHF.

The chain links TRBV4-2 to TRBJ2-1, with D unresolved. The CDR3 loop spans 15 amino acids. Trimming took off 0 bases at V and 4 bases at J, with 10 bases between the two ends. Per the germline V gene, CDR1 is LGHNA and CDR2 is YNFKEQ. The CDR3 DNA reads as TGTGCCAGCAGCCAAGATGGGGAAAATTACAATGAGCAGTTCTTC. Protein sequence: CASSQDGENYNEQFF.

The chain is built from TRBV6-6 and TRBJ1-5, with D possibly matching TRBD1 (5 bases). Between the trimmed V and J ends, which lost 6 bases and 3 bases, there was a span of 9 bases. CDR3 length: 13 residues. Germline V CDR1 and CDR2: MNHNY, SVGAGI (reference sequence). The CDR3 loop is CASRRDPNQPQHF. DNA for the CDR3: TGTGCCAGCAGAAGGGACCCCAATCAGCCCCAGCATTTT.

This rearrangement joins TRBV9 to TRBJ2-2; 9 nucleotides line up with TRBD2. Germline V gene lookup returns CDR1 SGDLS and CDR2 YYNGEE. The CDR3 consists of 16 residues. V shed 0 bases, J shed 5 bases, and the junction held 5 bases outside the gene matches. In DNA, the CDR3 is TGTGCCAGCAGCGTAGGGACTAGCGTTACAACCGGGGAGCTGTTTTTT. The encoded protein is CASSVGTSVTTGELFF.

The chain joins TRBV5-4 to TRBJ1-1; D remains ambiguous. The germline gives CDR1 SGHNT, CDR2 YYREEE (reference sequence). CDR3 size: 13 residues. V was pared by 1 base and J by 1 base, with 5 bases between. The CDR3 DNA follows: TGTGCCAGCAGCTTGCAACCGAACACTGAAGCTTTCTTT. Translating it yields CASSLQPNTEAFF.

The V gene is TRBV6-5, the J gene TRBJ1-1; possibly TRBD1 for D (5 bases). CDR1 is MNHEY, CDR2 SVGAGI, per germline. The V gene lost 8 bases and the J gene lost 6 bases, with 13 bases spanning the gap. CDR3 size: 12 residues. For the CDR3, the DNA is TGTGCCAGCTCCCCAGGGATCGCTGAAGCTTTCTTT. Translation: CASSPGIAEAFF.

The V call is TRBV6-5, the J call TRBJ2-7; D could derive from TRBD1 or TRBD2 (5 bases each). The germline gives CDR1 MNHEY, CDR2 SVGAGI. V shed 7 bases and J shed 2 bases, with 18 bases lying between them. CDR3 size: 15 residues. The CDR3 region is CASNQGRPLTYEQYF. CDR3 in DNA: TGTGCCAGCAATCAGGGACGGCCCCTTACCTACGAGCAGTACTTC.

The count of this clone is one. V gene TRBV5-1 combines with J gene TRBJ2-5, with D perhaps matching TRBD1 (5 bases). Germline loops: CDR1 SGHRS, CDR2 YFSETQ. V was trimmed by 3 bases and J by 7 bases, leaving 16 bases between them. The CDR3 is made up of 14 amino acids. CDR3 nucleotides: TGCGCCAGCAGCTCACAGGCCGGGTCCGGGACCCAGTACTTC. This translates into CASSSQAGSGTQYF. The entire variable domain, with the rest obtained from reference TRBV5-1 and TRBJ2-5, is as follows: KAGVTQTPRYLIKTRGQQVTLSCSPISGHRSVSWYQQTPGQGLQFLFEYFSETQRNKGNFPGRFSGRQFSNSRSEMNVSTLELGDSALYLCASSSQAGSGTQYFGPGTRLLVL.

The chain combines TRBV5-1 with TRBJ1-2; D is uncertain. From germline, CDR1 is SGHRS and CDR2 YFSETQ. Between the trimmed V and J ends, which lost 0 bases and 1 base, there was a span of 4 bases. The CDR3 extends over 13 amino acids. The CDR3 region has the DNA TGCGCCAGCAGCTTGGCCATTAACTATGGCTACACCTTC. Translated: CASSLAINYGYTF.

The chain joins TRBV14 to TRBJ1-4; a possible D gene is TRBD1 (6 bases). The V and J ends lost 4 bases and 8 bases respectively, with 14 bases between them. The CDR3 loop spans 14 amino acids. Germline CDR1 SGHDN, CDR2 FVKESK. CDR3 protein: CASSRRGPEEKLFF. The CDR3 DNA sequence: TGTGCCAGCAGCCGCCGGGGGCCTGAGGAAAAACTGTTTTTT.